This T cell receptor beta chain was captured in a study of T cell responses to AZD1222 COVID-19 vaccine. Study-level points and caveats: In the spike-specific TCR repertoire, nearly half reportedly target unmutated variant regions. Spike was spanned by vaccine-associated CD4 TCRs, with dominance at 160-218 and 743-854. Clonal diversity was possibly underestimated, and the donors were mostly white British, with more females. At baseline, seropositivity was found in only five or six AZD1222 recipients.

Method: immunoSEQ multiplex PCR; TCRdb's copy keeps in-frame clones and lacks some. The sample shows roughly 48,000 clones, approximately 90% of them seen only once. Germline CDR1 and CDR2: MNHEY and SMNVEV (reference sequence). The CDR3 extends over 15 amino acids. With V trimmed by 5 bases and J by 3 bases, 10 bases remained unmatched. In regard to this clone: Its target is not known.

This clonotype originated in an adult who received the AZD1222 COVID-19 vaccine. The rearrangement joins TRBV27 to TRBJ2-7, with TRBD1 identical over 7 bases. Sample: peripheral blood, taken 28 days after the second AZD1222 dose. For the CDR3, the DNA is TGTGCCAGCAGTCGACTCGGGGACAGAGTCTACGAGCAGTACTTC. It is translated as CASSRLGDRVYEQYF.